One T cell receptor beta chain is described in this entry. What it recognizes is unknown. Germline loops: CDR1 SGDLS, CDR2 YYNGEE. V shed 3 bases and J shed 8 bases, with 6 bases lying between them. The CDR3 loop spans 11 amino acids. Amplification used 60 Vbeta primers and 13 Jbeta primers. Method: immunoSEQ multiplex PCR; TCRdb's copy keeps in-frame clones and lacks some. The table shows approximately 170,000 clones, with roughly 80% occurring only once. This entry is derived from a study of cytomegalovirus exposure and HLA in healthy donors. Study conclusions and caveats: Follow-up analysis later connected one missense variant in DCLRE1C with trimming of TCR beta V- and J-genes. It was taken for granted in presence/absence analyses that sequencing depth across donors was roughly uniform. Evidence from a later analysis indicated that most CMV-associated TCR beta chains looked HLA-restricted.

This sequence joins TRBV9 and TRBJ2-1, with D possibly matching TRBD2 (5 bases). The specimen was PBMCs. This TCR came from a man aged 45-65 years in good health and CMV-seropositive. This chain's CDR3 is CASSAGYEQFF. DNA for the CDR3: TGTGCCAGCAGCGCGGGATATGAGCAGTTCTTC.